Listed here are 25 T cell receptor beta chains from one sample, sequenced in a study of T-cell memory formation after mild COVID-19. From the 5' RACE reads, TCRdb called clonotypes with MiXCR, one entry per CDR3 protein. The repertoire holds a few hundred thousand distinct CDR3 sequences, with about a sixth as singletons. Source material: PBMCs or a T cell subset sorted from them (not recorded which). Receptor source: a man between 18 and 35 years old who had mild COVID-19 (a few samples of this study predate the infection). Cell type and time point are not known.

The DNA of the CDR3 is TGTGCCAGCACGGAGCTCACTGAAGCTTTCTTT. Protein: CASTELTEAFF. V is TRBV7-2 and J is TRBJ1-1; D ambiguous. The CDR3 runs 11 residues. V lost 7 bases and J 4 bases, leaving 7 bases between the germline ends. Per germline, CDR1 SGHTA and CDR2 FQGNSA.

The genes are TRBV3-1 and TRBJ2-5; D remains unclear. The V gene lost 0 bases and the J gene lost 6 bases, with 8 bases spanning the gap. Germline V lookup: CDR1 LGHDT, CDR2 YNNKEL (reference sequence). The CDR3 totals 13 residues. The CDR3 here is CASSQDRVQTQYF. The CDR3 region has the DNA TGTGCCAGCAGCCAAGACCGGGTTCAGACCCAGTACTTC.

This clonotype has a handful of counts. The chain combines TRBV29-1 with TRBJ2-3, with 9 bases that match TRBD2. The germline V gene has CDR1 SQVTM and CDR2 ANQGSEA. This CDR3 region has 14 residues. The trim removed 7 bases at V and 6 bases at J, leaving 11 bases unmatched. Here the CDR3 DNA reads TGCAGCGCAGATAGCGGGGGCCCATTGGATACGCAGTATTTT. Protein sequence: CSADSGGPLDTQYF.

The sample holds a few counts of this clonotype. The chain has TRBV20-1 and TRBJ1-2; the D is unclear. The V end lost 2 bases, the J end lost 0 bases, and 10 bases lay between the germline ends. Germline CDR1 DFQATT, CDR2 SNEGSKA (reference sequence). The CDR3 has 14 residues. CDR3 nucleotide sequence: TGCAGTGCTAGACGGGCCGAGTCTAACTATGGCTACACCTTC. Its protein product is CSARRAESNYGYTF.

J is TRBJ2-3 and V is TRBV19; possibly TRBD2 for D (6 bases). Germline V lookup: CDR1 LNHDA, CDR2 SQIVND (reference sequence). V was trimmed by 6 bases and J by 4 bases, leaving 14 bases between them. The CDR3 runs 14 residues. Here the CDR3 reads CASSRSGAADTQYF. The CDR3 region has the DNA TGTGCCAGTAGCCGTAGCGGTGCGGCAGATACGCAGTATTTT. Supplemented by reference TRBV19 and TRBJ2-3, the full variable domain reads DGGITQSPKYLFRKEGQNVTLSCEQNLNHDAMYWYRQDPGQGLRLIYYSQIVNDFQKGDIAEGYSVSREKKESFPLTVTSAQKNPTAFYLCASSRSGAADTQYFGPGTRLTVL.

This clonotype was detected only a few times. V and J are TRBV12-3 or TRBV12-4 and TRBJ2-7; D gene unclear. The CDR3 sequence is 13 residues long. V was shortened by 11 bases and J by 0 bases, with 14 bases between the two germline ends. The CDR3 DNA follows: TGTGCCGCATACCGGGCGCCCTCCTACGAGCAGTACTTC. Amino acids: CAAYRAPSYEQYF.

V and J are TRBV5-1 and TRBJ2-5; 10 bases agree with TRBD2. The germline CDR1 and CDR2 sequences are SGHRS and YFSETQ. V lost 0 bases and J lost 5; bases outside the gene matches: 13. The CDR3 covers 18 residues. The CDR3 DNA sequence: TGCGCCAGCAGCTTGGCCCCTAGCGGGGGCTCATTGGCGGAGACCCAGTACTTC. Amino acid sequence: CASSLAPSGGSLAETQYF. The full variable domain, its missing parts supplied by reference TRBV5-1 and TRBJ2-5, is KAGVTQTPRYLIKTRGQQVTLSCSPISGHRSVSWYQQTPGQGLQFLFEYFSETQRNKGNFPGRFSGRQFSNSRSEMNVSTLELGDSALYLCASSLAPSGGSLAETQYFGPGTRLLVL.

This clonotype came up a few times. CDR3 sequence (DNA): TGTGCCAGCATCGAACGACAGAGTGATCAGCCCCAGCATTTT. Amino acid sequence: CASIERQSDQPQHF. The chain has TRBV2 and TRBJ1-5, with D possibly being TRBD1 (5 bases). The length of the CDR3 is 14 residues. The germline CDR1 and CDR2 sequences are SNHLY and FYNNEI. Trimming took off 7 bases at V and 5 bases at J, with 15 bases between the two ends.

There are a few counts of this clonotype. The V and J genes are TRBV28 and TRBJ2-5, with D maybe TRBD1 (6 bases). Trimming left V 6 bases short and J 2 bases short, with 25 bases between. Germline loops: CDR1 MDHEN, CDR2 SYDVKM. The length of the CDR3 is 18 residues. CDR3 sequence reads: CASSFQTLSWTAQETQYF. CDR3 nucleotide sequence: TGTGCCAGCAGCTTTCAGACTCTAAGCTGGACAGCTCAAGAGACCCAGTACTTC.

This clonotype appeared a few times. V is TRBV20-1 and J is TRBJ2-4, with 7 nucleotides matching TRBD1. Trimming took 3 bases from V and 1 from J; bases not matched to a gene: 0. Germline CDR1 DFQATT, CDR2 SNEGSKA (reference sequence). The CDR3 is made up of 13 amino acids. CDR3 protein: CSARTGAKNIQYF. The CDR3 DNA reads TGCAGTGCTAGGACAGGGGCCAAAAACATTCAGTACTTC.

The V call is TRBV19, the J call TRBJ2-1, with 13 bases fitting TRBD2. The germline V gene encodes CDR1 LNHDA and CDR2 SQIVND (reference sequence). The CDR3 runs 17 residues. J gave up 7 bases and V 5 bases, and 11 bases lay outside the gene matches. Here the CDR3 DNA reads TGTGCCAGTAGTGGCCAACTAGCGGGGGGGCCGGGGAATGAGCAGTTCTTC. Its translation is CASSGQLAGGPGNEQFF.

The chain has TRBV11-2 and TRBJ1-1; D is undetermined. The CDR3 is 12 amino acids. V was clipped by 5 bases and J by 6 bases, with 10 bases between them. Germline V gene data show CDR1 as SGHAT and CDR2 as FQNNGV. CDR3 DNA: TGTGCCAGCAGCCTGGGTGCTGCTGAAGCTTTCTTT. Translating it yields CASSLGAAEAFF.

This sequence joins TRBV12-3 or TRBV12-4 and TRBJ1-5; D unclear. V lost 5 bases and J lost 4, with 12 bases in between. The CDR3 loop spans 14 amino acids. The CDR3 loop is CASSRPGENQPQHF. CDR3 in DNA: TGTGCCAGCAGTCGCCCCGGGGAGAATCAGCCCCAGCATTTT.

The chain couples TRBV5-5 to TRBJ2-6; D perhaps matches TRBD1 (6 bases). The germline gives CDR1 SGHKS, CDR2 YYEKEE (reference sequence). CDR3 size: 15 residues. The V gene lost 7 bases and the J gene lost 2 bases, with 13 bases spanning the gap. The CDR3, as DNA: TGTGCCAGCGCAAACACAGGGCCTGGGGCCAACGTCCTGACTTTC. Its translation: CASANTGPGANVLTF.

The CDR3 DNA sequence: TGTGCCAGCAGCGAGAGCGGGGGCCGCACAGATACGCAGTATTTT. Encoded protein: CASSESGGRTDTQYF. The genes are TRBV4-2 and TRBJ2-3; TRBD2 matches at 8 bases. The CDR3 runs 15 residues. V lost 5 bases, J lost 1 base, and 5 bases stayed unmatched. Looked up from germline, CDR1 is LGHNA and CDR2 is YNFKEQ.

CDR3 loop: CASSPVWPSYNSPLHF. The CDR3 region has the DNA TGCGCCAGCAGTCCCGTGTGGCCCTCCTATAATTCACCCCTCCACTTT. V is TRBV4-3 and J is TRBJ1-6; D not certain. Germline assignment: CDR1 LGHNA and CDR2 YSLEER. Between the trimmed V and J ends, which lost 6 bases and 0 bases, there was a span of 12 bases. CDR3 length equals 16 residues.

In its sample, this clonotype was seen a few times. V and J are TRBV3-1 and TRBJ1-2; the match to TRBD1 covers 8 bases. CDR3 length: 14 residues. V was pared by 1 base and J by 8 bases, with 6 bases of the junction left unmatched. Germline CDR1 reads LGHDT; CDR2 reads YNNKEL (reference sequence). CDR3 protein: CASSQGQGIGGYTF. CDR3 sequence (DNA): TGTGCCAGCAGCCAAGGACAGGGGATTGGGGGCTACACCTTC.

This clonotype has only a few counts. The rearrangement joins TRBV29-1 to TRBJ2-7; 8 bases map to TRBD1. V lost 4 bases, J lost 1 base, and 6 bases stayed unmatched. Germline CDR1 and CDR2: SQVTM and ANQGSEA. This CDR3 spans 14 amino acids. Here the CDR3 DNA reads TGCAGCGTTGTCCTGACAGGGGCTTCCTACGAGCAGTACTTC. Protein: CSVVLTGASYEQYF.

This clonotype was picked up a small number of times. The chain is built from TRBV6-2 or TRBV6-3 and TRBJ2-7, with D possibly called TRBD1 or TRBD2 (6 bases each). This CDR3 region has 15 residues. V lost 5 bases to trimming and J lost 0 bases, with 14 bases between them. Looked up from germline, CDR1 is MNHEY and CDR2 is SVGEGT. This CDR3 is CASSLQGLTSYEQYV. In DNA form, the CDR3 reads TGTGCCAGCAGTCTACAGGGACTCACCTCCTACGAGCAGTACGTC.

The CDR3 bases are TGTGCCAGCAGCTTAAACCGAATGGGACAGACCTCTGGAAACACCATATATTTT. Amino acid sequence: CASSLNRMGQTSGNTIYF. The V call is TRBV7-2, the J call TRBJ1-3; 7 bases agree with TRBD1. CDR1 SGHTA and CDR2 FQGNSA come from the germline V gene. The ends lost 2 bases at V and 0 bases at J; junction bases unmatched: 10. The CDR3 contains 18 residues.

The chain couples TRBV3-1 to TRBJ2-5, with 11 bases that match TRBD2. The CDR3 runs to 15 residues. In germline, CDR1 is LGHDT, CDR2 YNNKEL (reference sequence). V was pared by 3 bases and J by 1 base, with 1 base of the junction left unmatched. CDR3 sequence (DNA): TGTGCCAGCAGCCAGCTAGCGGGGGGCCAAGAGACCCAGTACTTC. Translated, it gives CASSQLAGGQETQYF.

The chain joins TRBV27 to TRBJ2-5; D not certain. CDR1 is MNHEY and CDR2 is SMNVEV in the germline V gene (reference sequence). The CDR3 runs to 14 residues. V lost 3 bases to trimming and J lost 5 bases, with 13 bases between them. The DNA for the CDR3 is TGTGCCAGCAGTTTGGGCAGGTTCGGCGAGACCCAGTACTTC. Its protein product is CASSLGRFGETQYF.

The rearrangement joins TRBV7-2 to TRBJ1-6; D is uncertain. CDR3 length: 14 residues. V lost 1 base and J lost 1, with 2 bases in between. CDR1 is SGHTA and CDR2 is FQGNSA in the germline V gene. DNA for the CDR3: TGTGCCAGCAGCTTAGGATCCTATAATTCACCCCTCCACTTT. Its protein is CASSLGSYNSPLHF.

There are a few counts of this clonotype. The chain recombines TRBV10-3 with TRBJ2-5, with 7 bases matching TRBD2. The CDR3 has 14 residues. Germline CDR1 reads ENHRY; CDR2 reads SYGVKD. Trimming cost V 2 bases and J 2 bases; bases outside gene matches: 2. CDR3 sequence reads: CAISEAGVQETQYF. CDR3 nucleotide sequence: TGTGCCATCAGTGAGGCGGGGGTACAAGAGACCCAGTACTTC.

The chain is built from TRBV5-1 and TRBJ2-3; the D is unclear. V shed 5 bases and J shed 2 bases, with 9 bases lying between them. There are 13 residues in the CDR3. Per germline, CDR1 SGHRS and CDR2 YFSETQ. The CDR3 loop reads CASRTHSTDTQYF. The CDR3 region has the DNA TGCGCCAGCAGGACTCATTCCACAGATACGCAGTATTTT. The full variable domain, in which reference TRBV5-1 and TRBJ2-3 provide the parts outside the CDR3, is KAGVTQTPRYLIKTRGQQVTLSCSPISGHRSVSWYQQTPGQGLQFLFEYFSETQRNKGNFPGRFSGRQFSNSRSEMNVSTLELGDSALYLCASRTHSTDTQYFGPGTRLTVL.